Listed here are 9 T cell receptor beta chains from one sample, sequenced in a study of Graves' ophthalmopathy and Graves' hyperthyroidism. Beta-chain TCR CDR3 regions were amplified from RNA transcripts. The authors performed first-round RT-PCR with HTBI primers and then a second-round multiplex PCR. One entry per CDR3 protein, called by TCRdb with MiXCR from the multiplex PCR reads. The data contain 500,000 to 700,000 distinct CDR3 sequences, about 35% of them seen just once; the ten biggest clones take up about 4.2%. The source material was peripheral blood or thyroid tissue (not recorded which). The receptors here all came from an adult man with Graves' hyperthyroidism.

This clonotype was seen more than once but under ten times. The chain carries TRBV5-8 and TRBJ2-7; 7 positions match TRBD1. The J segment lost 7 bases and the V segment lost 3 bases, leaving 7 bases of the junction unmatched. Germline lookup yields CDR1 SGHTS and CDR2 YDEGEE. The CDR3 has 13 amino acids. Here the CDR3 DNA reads TGTGCCAGCAGCTCTGGACGACAGGGTGAGCAGTACTTC. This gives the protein CASSSGRQGEQYF.

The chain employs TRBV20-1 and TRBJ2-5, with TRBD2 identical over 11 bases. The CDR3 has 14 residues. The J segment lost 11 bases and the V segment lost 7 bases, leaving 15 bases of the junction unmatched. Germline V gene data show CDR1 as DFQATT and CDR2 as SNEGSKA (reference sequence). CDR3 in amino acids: CSVLAGAGTDTQYF. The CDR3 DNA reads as TGCAGTGTACTAGCGGGAGCGGGCACAGATACGCAGTACTTC.

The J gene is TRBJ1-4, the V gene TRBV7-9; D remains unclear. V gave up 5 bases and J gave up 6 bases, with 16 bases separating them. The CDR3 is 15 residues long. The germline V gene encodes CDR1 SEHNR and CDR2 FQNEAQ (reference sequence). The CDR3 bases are TGTGCCAGCAGCCTAAGCACCGGGAAATATGAAAAACTGTTTTTT. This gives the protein CASSLSTGKYEKLFF.

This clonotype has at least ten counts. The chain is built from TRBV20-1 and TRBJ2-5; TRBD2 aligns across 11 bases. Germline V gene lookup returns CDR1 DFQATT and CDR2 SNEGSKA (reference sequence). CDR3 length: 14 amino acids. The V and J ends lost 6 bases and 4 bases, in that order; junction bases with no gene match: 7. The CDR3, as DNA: TGCAGTGCCCACACTAGCGGGAGAGGAGAGACCCAGTACTTC. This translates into CSAHTSGRGETQYF.

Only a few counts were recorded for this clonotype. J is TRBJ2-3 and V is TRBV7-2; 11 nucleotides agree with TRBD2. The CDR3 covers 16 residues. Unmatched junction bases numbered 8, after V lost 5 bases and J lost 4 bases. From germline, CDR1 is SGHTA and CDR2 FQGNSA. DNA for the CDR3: TGTGCCAGCAGCCACGGACTAGCGGGTCTCCCAGATACGCAGTATTTT. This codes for CASSHGLAGLPDTQYF.

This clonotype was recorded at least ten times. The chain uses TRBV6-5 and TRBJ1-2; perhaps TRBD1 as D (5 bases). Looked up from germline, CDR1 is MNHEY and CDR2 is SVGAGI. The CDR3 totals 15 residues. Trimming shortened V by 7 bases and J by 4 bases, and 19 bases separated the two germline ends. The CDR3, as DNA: TGTGCCAGCAAACTATCGACAGTCTCGGGCTATGGCTACACCTTC. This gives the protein CASKLSTVSGYGYTF.

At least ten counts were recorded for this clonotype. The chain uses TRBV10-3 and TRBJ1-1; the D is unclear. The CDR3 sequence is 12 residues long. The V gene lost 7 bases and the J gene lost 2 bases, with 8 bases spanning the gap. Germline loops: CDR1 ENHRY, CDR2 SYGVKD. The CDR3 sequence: CAIKVGNTEAFF. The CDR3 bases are TGTGCCATCAAGGTCGGCAACACTGAAGCTTTCTTT.

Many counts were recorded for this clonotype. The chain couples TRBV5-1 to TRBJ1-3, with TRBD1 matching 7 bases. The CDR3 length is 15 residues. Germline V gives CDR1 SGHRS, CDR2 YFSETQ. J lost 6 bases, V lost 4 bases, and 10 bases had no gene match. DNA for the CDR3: TGCGCCAGCAGCACCATCGGGACAGCGGAAAACACCATATATTTT. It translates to CASSTIGTAENTIYF.

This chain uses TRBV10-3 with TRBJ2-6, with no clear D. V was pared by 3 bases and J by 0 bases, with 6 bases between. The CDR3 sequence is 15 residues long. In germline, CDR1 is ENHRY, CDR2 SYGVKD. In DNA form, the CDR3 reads TGTGCCATCAGTGATAGGTCCTCTGGGGCCAACGTCCTGACTTTC. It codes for CAISDRSSGANVLTF.